A selection of T cell receptor beta chains follows, all from one sample in a study of control samples from healthy donors and cancer patients. Repertoires were generated with immunoSEQ multiplex PCR, while TCRdb's copy carries only in-frame clones and drops some. This repertoire includes about 210,000 clones. Sequencing was carried out using blood. The receptors were gathered from a woman aged 30 to 39 in good health. Each CDR3 is given with its conserved first and last residue. The D gene is left open where the match is weak.

V	J	D	CDR3	DNA
TRBV3-1/TRBV3-2	TRBJ1-1	.	CASSQVRRGEAFF	TGTGCCAGCAGCCAAGTGAGAAGGGGAGAAGCTTTCTTT
TRBV28	TRBJ1-1	TRBD1	CASSSRGENTEAFF	TGTGCCAGCAGTAGCAGGGGGGAGAACACTGAAGCTTTCTTT
TRBV27	TRBJ2-5	TRBD2	CASSSLAGVETQYF	TGTGCCAGCAGTTCCCTAGCGGGGGTAGAGACCCAGTACTTC
TRBV5-1	TRBJ2-7	TRBD1	CASSWGTGDTAYEQYF	TGCGCCAGCAGCTGGGGGACAGGGGATACCGCCTACGAGCAGTACTTC
TRBV4-1	TRBJ2-5	.	CASSRSRDFQETQYF	TGCGCCAGCAGCCGCTCCCGGGACTTCCAAGAGACCCAGTACTTC
TRBV3-1/TRBV3-2	TRBJ1-5	TRBD1	CASSPGTGPNQPQHF	TGTGCCAGCAGCCCCGGGACAGGCCCAAATCAGCCCCAGCATTTT
TRBV28	TRBJ2-2	.	CASSGGAHDGELFF	TGTGCCAGTTCGGGTGGGGCTCATGACGGGGAGCTGTTTTTT
TRBV3-1/TRBV3-2	TRBJ1-2	.	CASSQENYGYTF	TGTGCCAGCAGCCAAGAAAACTATGGCTACACCTTC
TRBV4-1	TRBJ1-1	.	CASSQVGRGGKTEAFF	TGCGCCAGCAGCCAAGTAGGTCGGGGGGGGAAGACTGAAGCTTTCTTT
TRBV30	TRBJ1-4	.	CAWSDFREKLFF	TGTGCCTGGAGTGATTTCCGGGAAAAACTGTTTTTT
TRBV6-5	TRBJ2-7	TRBD1	CASSLRTGDEQYF	TGTGCCAGCAGTCTAAGAACAGGGGACGAGCAGTACTTC
TRBV7-9	TRBJ2-1	.	CASSLAPGTPNNEQFF	TGTGCCAGCAGCTTAGCCCCTGGGACACCTAACAATGAGCAGTTCTTC
TRBV3-1/TRBV3-2	TRBJ1-4	.	CASSQAQGLGEKLFF	TGTGCCAGCAGCCAGGCACAGGGACTGGGGGAAAAACTGTTTTTT
TRBV6-1	TRBJ1-5	.	CASIEGVGAVSNQPQHF	TGTGCCAGCATTGAGGGGGTAGGGGCGGTCAGCAATCAGCCCCAGCATTTT
TRBV11-2	TRBJ1-2	.	CASSLVKRGRYTF	TGTGCCAGCAGCTTAGTGAAGCGGGGAAGATACACCTTC
TRBV7-2	TRBJ2-7	.	CASSLAAVGNEQYF	TGTGCCAGCAGCTTAGCGGCGGTGGGCAACGAGCAGTACTTC
TRBV4-2	TRBJ2-7	.	CASSGPFYEQYF	TGTGCCAGCAGCGGTCCATTCTACGAGCAGTACTTC
TRBV27	TRBJ1-6	.	CASRWGGIYSPLHF	TGTGCCAGCAGGTGGGGGGGCATTTATTCACCCCTCCACTTT